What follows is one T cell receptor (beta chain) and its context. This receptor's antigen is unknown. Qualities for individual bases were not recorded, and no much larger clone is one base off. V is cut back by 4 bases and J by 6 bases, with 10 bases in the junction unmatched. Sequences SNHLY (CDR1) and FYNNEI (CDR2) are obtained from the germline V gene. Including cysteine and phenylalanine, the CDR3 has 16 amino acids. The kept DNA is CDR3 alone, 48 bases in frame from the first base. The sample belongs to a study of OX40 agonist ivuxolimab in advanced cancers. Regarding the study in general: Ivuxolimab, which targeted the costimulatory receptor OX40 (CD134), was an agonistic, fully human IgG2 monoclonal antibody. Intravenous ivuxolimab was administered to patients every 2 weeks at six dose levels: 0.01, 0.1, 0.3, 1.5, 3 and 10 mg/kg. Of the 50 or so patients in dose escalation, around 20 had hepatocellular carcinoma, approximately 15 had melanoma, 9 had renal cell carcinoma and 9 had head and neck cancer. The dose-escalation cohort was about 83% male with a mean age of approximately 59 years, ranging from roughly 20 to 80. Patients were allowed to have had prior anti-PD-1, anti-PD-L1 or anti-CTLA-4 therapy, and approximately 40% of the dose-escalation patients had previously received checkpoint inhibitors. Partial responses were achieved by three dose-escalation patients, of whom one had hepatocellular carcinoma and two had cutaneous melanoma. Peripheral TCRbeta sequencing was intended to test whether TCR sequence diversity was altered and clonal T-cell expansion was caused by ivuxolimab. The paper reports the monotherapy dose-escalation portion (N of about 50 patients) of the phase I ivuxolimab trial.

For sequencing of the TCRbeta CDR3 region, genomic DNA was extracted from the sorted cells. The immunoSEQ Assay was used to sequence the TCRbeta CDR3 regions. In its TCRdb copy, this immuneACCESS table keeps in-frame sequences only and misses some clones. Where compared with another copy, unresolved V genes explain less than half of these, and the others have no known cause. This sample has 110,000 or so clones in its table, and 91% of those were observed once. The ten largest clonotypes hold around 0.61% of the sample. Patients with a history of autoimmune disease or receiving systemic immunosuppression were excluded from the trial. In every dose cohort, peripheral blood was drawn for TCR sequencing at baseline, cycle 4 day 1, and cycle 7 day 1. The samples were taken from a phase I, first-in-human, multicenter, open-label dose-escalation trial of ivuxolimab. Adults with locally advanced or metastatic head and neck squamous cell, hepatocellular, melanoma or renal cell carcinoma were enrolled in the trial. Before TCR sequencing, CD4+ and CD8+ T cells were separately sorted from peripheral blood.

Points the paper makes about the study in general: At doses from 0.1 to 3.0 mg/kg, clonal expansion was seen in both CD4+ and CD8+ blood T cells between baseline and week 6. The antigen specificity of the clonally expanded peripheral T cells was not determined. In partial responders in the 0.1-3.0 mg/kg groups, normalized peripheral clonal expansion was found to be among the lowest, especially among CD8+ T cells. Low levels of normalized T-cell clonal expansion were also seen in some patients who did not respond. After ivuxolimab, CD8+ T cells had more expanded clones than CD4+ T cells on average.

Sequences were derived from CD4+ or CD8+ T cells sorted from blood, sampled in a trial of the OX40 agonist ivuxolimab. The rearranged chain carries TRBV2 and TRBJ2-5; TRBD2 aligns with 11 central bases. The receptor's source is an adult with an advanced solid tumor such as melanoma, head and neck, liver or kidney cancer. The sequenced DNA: TGTGCCAGCAGTGGTACTACTAGCGGGAGTCGCCAGACCCAGTACTTC. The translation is CASSGTTSGSRQTQYF.